Following are 3 T cell receptor beta chains from one sample sequenced in a study of T cell repertoires in cytomegalovirus infection. One entry per CDR3 protein results from TCRdb running MiXCR on the reads. The data contain 680,000 or so distinct CDR3 sequences, roughly 36% of them singletons. Their antigens remain unidentified. Sequenced material: cultured PBMCs, taken from culture after CMV antigen stimulation. The receptors derive from a human donor in good health (CMV status not recorded). Some clones in this sample may be carry-over from other donors' samples.

This clonotype showed up just a few times. The chain recombines TRBV10-3 with TRBJ2-5, with 11 positions matching TRBD1. CDR3 size: 13 residues. CDR1 is ENHRY, CDR2 SYGVKD, per germline. V was clipped by 10 bases and J by 3 bases; unmatched bases: 4. CDR3 in DNA: TGTGCCACCTGGGACAGGGGGGAAGAGACCCAGTACTTC. Amino acid sequence: CATWDRGEETQYF.

The V gene is TRBV5-4, the J gene TRBJ2-3; 9 nucleotides match TRBD2. The J segment lost 5 bases and the V segment lost 4 bases, leaving 14 bases of the junction unmatched. This CDR3 spans 17 amino acids. The germline gives CDR1 SGHNT, CDR2 YYREEE (reference sequence). The CDR3 sequence is CASSQRWAGGPGDTQYF. In DNA form, the CDR3 reads TGTGCCAGCAGCCAGAGGTGGGCGGGGGGGCCAGGAGATACGCAGTATTTT.

This clonotype showed up many times. V gene TRBV7-2 combines with J gene TRBJ2-7; 7 bases are a match to TRBD2. V gave up 2 bases and J gave up 6 bases; unmatched junction bases: 13. This CDR3 is 16 amino acids long. Germline V lookup: CDR1 SGHTA, CDR2 FQGNSA. This CDR3 reads CASSLKGGLVLSEQYF. Written as DNA, the CDR3 is TGTGCCAGCAGCTTAAAAGGTGGACTAGTCCTCTCCGAGCAGTACTTC.